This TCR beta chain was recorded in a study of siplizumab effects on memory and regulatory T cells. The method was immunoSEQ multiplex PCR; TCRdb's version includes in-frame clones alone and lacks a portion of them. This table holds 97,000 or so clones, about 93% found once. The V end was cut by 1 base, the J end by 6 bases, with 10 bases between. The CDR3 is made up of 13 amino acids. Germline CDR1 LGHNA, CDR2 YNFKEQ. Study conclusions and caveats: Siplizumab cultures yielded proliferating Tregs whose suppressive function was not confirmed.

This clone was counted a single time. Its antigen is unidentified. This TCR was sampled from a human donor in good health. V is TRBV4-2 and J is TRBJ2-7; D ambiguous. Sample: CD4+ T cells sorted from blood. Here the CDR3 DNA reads TGTGCCAGCAGCCAAGCTCTATCGACCGAGCAGTACTTC. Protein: CASSQALSTEQYF.